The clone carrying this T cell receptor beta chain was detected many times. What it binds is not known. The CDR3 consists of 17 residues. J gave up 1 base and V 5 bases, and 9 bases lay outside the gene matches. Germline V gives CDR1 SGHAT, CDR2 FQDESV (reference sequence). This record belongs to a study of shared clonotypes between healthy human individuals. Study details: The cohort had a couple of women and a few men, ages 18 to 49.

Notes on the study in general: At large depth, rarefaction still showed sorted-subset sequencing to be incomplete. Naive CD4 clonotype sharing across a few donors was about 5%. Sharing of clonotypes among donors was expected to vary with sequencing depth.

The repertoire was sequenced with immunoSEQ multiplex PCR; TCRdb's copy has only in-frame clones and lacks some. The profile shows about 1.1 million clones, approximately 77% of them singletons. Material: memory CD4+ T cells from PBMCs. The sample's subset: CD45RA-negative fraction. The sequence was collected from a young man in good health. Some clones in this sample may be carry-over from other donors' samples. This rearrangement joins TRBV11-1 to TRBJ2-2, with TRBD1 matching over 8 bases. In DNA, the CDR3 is TGTGCCAGCAGCCCCCGGACAGGGAAGGAGAACACCGGGGAGCTGTTTTTT. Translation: CASSPRTGKENTGELFF.